The rows below give T cell receptor beta chains drawn from one sample of a study of cytomegalovirus exposure and HLA in healthy donors. The protocol was immunoSEQ multiplex PCR, while the TCRdb copy is restricted to in-frame clones and leaves out a portion. In the table there are over 110,000 clones, less than 90% of which are singletons. The sequencing sample was made of PBMCs. The receptor set was obtained from a man aged 18 to 29 in good health and CMV-seronegative. Each CDR3 is given with its conserved first and last residue. Each record gives: CDR3 protein, CDR3 DNA, clone size, D gene, V gene, J gene. A D gene is named only where the DNA matches it firmly. Size values are once, few and many counts, or a class for expanded clones, and some rows have none.

CDR3aa: CASSSPDRYYGYTF; CDR3nt: TGTGCCAGCAGCTCCCCGGACAGATACTATGGCTACACCTTC; abundance: .; d_gene: .; v_gene: TRBV13; j_gene: TRBJ1-2
CDR3aa: CASSLVFGTSTDTQYF; CDR3nt: TGTGCCAGCAGCTTAGTGTTCGGGACTAGCACAGATACGCAGTATTTT; abundance: .; d_gene: .; v_gene: TRBV11-2; j_gene: TRBJ2-3
CDR3aa: CASSIQVDQPQHF; CDR3nt: TGTGCCAGTAGTATCCAGGTCGATCAGCCCCAGCATTTT; abundance: .; d_gene: .; v_gene: TRBV19; j_gene: TRBJ1-5
CDR3aa: CASSDPGHPGYTF; CDR3nt: TGTGCCAGCAGTGACCCCGGACATCCTGGCTACACCTTC; abundance: .; d_gene: .; v_gene: TRBV6-4; j_gene: TRBJ1-2
CDR3aa: CASSYRDGGRQAGYTF; CDR3nt: TGCGCCAGCAGCTACCGGGACGGGGGGAGACAAGCGGGCTACACCTTC; abundance: .; d_gene: .; v_gene: TRBV5-1; j_gene: TRBJ1-2
CDR3aa: CASSQSGSLGGDTQYF; CDR3nt: TGTGCCAGCTCCCAAAGCGGGAGCCTGGGCGGGGATACGCAGTATTTT; abundance: .; d_gene: TRBD2; v_gene: TRBV18; j_gene: TRBJ2-3
CDR3aa: CASSQARGGGAGELFF; CDR3nt: TGCGCCAGCAGCCAAGCTAGGGGGGGAGGAGCCGGGGAGCTGTTTTTT; abundance: .; d_gene: .; v_gene: TRBV4-3; j_gene: TRBJ2-2
CDR3aa: CASSQTGYNSPLHF; CDR3nt: TGTGCCAGCAGCCAGACAGGGTACAATTCACCCCTCCACTTT; abundance: .; d_gene: TRBD1; v_gene: TRBV5-4; j_gene: TRBJ1-6
CDR3aa: CASSPRDRGRLPRETQYF; CDR3nt: TGTGCCAGCAGCCCAAGAGATAGGGGGCGGCTTCCTAGAGAGACCCAGTACTTC; abundance: .; d_gene: TRBD1; v_gene: TRBV7-8; j_gene: TRBJ2-5
CDR3aa: CASSAITENYGYTF; CDR3nt: TGTGCCAGCAGCGCGATTACAGAGAACTATGGCTACACCTTC; abundance: few; d_gene: .; v_gene: TRBV7-9; j_gene: TRBJ1-2
CDR3aa: CASSLRQGGNTEAFF; CDR3nt: TGTGCCAGCAGCTTGAGACAGGGAGGGAACACTGAAGCTTTCTTT; abundance: .; d_gene: TRBD1; v_gene: TRBV5-4; j_gene: TRBJ1-1
CDR3aa: CASSPKRGLAGDEQFF; CDR3nt: TGTGCCAGCAGCCCTAAACGTGGACTAGCGGGAGACGAGCAGTTCTTC; abundance: once; d_gene: TRBD2; v_gene: TRBV27; j_gene: TRBJ2-1
CDR3aa: CASSEGGGRPQHF; CDR3nt: TGTGCCAGCAGTGAGGGGGGGGGTCGACCCCAGCATTTT; abundance: .; d_gene: .; v_gene: TRBV2; j_gene: TRBJ1-5
CDR3aa: CASSGGSSTGSYGYTF; CDR3nt: TGTGCCAGCAGTGGGGGGTCCTCCACGGGGTCCTATGGCTACACCTTC; abundance: .; d_gene: .; v_gene: TRBV28; j_gene: TRBJ1-2
CDR3aa: CASSQDEGRVDGYTF; CDR3nt: TGTGCCAGCAGCCAAGATGAAGGGAGGGTAGATGGCTACACCTTC; abundance: many; d_gene: .; v_gene: TRBV4-2; j_gene: TRBJ1-2
CDR3aa: CASSILAGASYEQYF; CDR3nt: TGTGCCAGCAGTATACTAGCGGGGGCCTCCTACGAGCAGTACTTC; abundance: once; d_gene: TRBD2; v_gene: TRBV6-5; j_gene: TRBJ2-7
CDR3aa: CASSRRTSGTDTQYF; CDR3nt: TGTGCCAGCAGTAGGAGGACTAGCGGCACAGATACGCAGTATTTT; abundance: .; d_gene: TRBD2; v_gene: TRBV25-1; j_gene: TRBJ2-3
CDR3aa: CASLRPEGLRGSSYEQYF; CDR3nt: TGCGCCAGCCTTCGTCCCGAGGGATTGAGAGGTAGTTCCTACGAGCAGTACTTC; abundance: .; d_gene: .; v_gene: TRBV5-1; j_gene: TRBJ2-7
CDR3aa: CASNGYLGSGTYEQYF; CDR3nt: TGTGCCAGCAACGGGTATTTGGGTAGCGGGACCTACGAGCAGTACTTC; abundance: .; d_gene: TRBD2; v_gene: TRBV6-4; j_gene: TRBJ2-7
CDR3aa: CASSVGGGLHNEQFF; CDR3nt: TGTGCCAGCAGCGTGGGGGGAGGGCTCCACAATGAGCAGTTCTTC; abundance: .; d_gene: TRBD2; v_gene: TRBV9; j_gene: TRBJ2-1
CDR3aa: CASLGVSQDEAFF; CDR3nt: TGTGCCAGCCTCGGGGTGAGTCAGGATGAAGCTTTCTTT; abundance: medium-sized; d_gene: .; v_gene: TRBV27; j_gene: TRBJ1-1
CDR3aa: CATHGGAGSYNEQFF; CDR3nt: TGCGCCACCCACGGGGGGGCCGGGTCCTACAATGAGCAGTTCTTC; abundance: .; d_gene: TRBD2; v_gene: TRBV5-1; j_gene: TRBJ2-1
CDR3aa: CASSGYWTEKETQYF; CDR3nt: TGTGCCAGCAGTGGATATTGGACAGAAAAAGAGACCCAGTACTTC; abundance: few; d_gene: .; v_gene: TRBV2; j_gene: TRBJ2-5
CDR3aa: CASTQPGQGNTGELFF; CDR3nt: TGCGCCAGCACCCAACCGGGCCAGGGGAACACCGGGGAGCTGTTTTTT; abundance: .; d_gene: .; v_gene: TRBV10-2; j_gene: TRBJ2-2
CDR3aa: CASSELTGSGNTIYF; CDR3nt: TGTGCCAGCAGTGAATTAACAGGCTCTGGAAACACCATATATTTT; abundance: .; d_gene: .; v_gene: TRBV6-1; j_gene: TRBJ1-3
CDR3aa: CASSPQAPGYQETQYF; CDR3nt: TGTGCCAGCAGCCCTCAAGCTCCGGGGTACCAAGAGACCCAGTACTTC; abundance: .; d_gene: .; v_gene: TRBV5-5; j_gene: TRBJ2-5
CDR3aa: CSVAASGGARTQYF; CDR3nt: TGCAGCGTTGCAGCTAGCGGGGGGGCCAGAACGCAGTATTTT; abundance: .; d_gene: TRBD2; v_gene: TRBV29-1; j_gene: TRBJ2-3
CDR3aa: CASSLVRGSSYNEQFF; CDR3nt: TGTGCCAGCAGCTTGGTGCGGGGGAGCTCCTACAATGAGCAGTTCTTC; abundance: .; d_gene: TRBD2; v_gene: TRBV5-4; j_gene: TRBJ2-1
CDR3aa: CASSPRPSGENEQFF; CDR3nt: TGTGCCAGCAGCCCGCGGCCCAGCGGGGAAAATGAGCAGTTCTTC; abundance: .; d_gene: TRBD2; v_gene: TRBV6-5; j_gene: TRBJ2-1
CDR3aa: CASSMLGGSADTQYF; CDR3nt: TGTGCCAGTAGTATGTTAGGAGGGAGTGCAGATACGCAGTATTTT; abundance: .; d_gene: .; v_gene: TRBV19; j_gene: TRBJ2-3
CDR3aa: CASSPNPLAYEQYF; CDR3nt: TGTGCCAGCAGCCCTAACCCCCTGGCCTACGAGCAGTACTTC; abundance: .; d_gene: .; v_gene: TRBV27; j_gene: TRBJ2-7
CDR3aa: CASSWSGFSYEQYF; CDR3nt: TGTGCCAGCAGTTGGAGCGGGTTCTCCTACGAGCAGTACTTC; abundance: .; d_gene: .; v_gene: TRBV2; j_gene: TRBJ2-7
CDR3aa: CASSLDGSSYEQYF; CDR3nt: TGTGCCAGCAGCTTAGATGGCAGCTCCTACGAGCAGTACTTC; abundance: .; d_gene: .; v_gene: TRBV7-9; j_gene: TRBJ2-7
CDR3aa: CASRPRVGTGDTHGTDTQYF; CDR3nt: TGTGCCAGCAGACCCAGAGTCGGGACAGGGGACACCCACGGCACAGATACGCAGTATTTT; abundance: .; d_gene: TRBD1; v_gene: TRBV5-8; j_gene: TRBJ2-3
CDR3aa: CASRTLAGGQFF; CDR3nt: TGTGCCAGTAGAACACTAGCGGGAGGGCAGTTCTTC; abundance: .; d_gene: TRBD2; v_gene: TRBV19; j_gene: TRBJ2-1
CDR3aa: CASRNEGNTIYF; CDR3nt: TGTGCCAGCAGGAACGAGGGAAACACCATATATTTT; abundance: .; d_gene: .; v_gene: TRBV7-9; j_gene: TRBJ1-3
CDR3aa: CAGAGQQSEAFF; CDR3nt: TGTGCCGGGGCGGGGCAGCAAAGTGAAGCTTTCTTT; abundance: .; d_gene: .; v_gene: TRBV2; j_gene: TRBJ1-1
CDR3aa: CASRPRLSGANVLTF; CDR3nt: TGTGCCAGCAGACCGAGACTCTCTGGGGCCAACGTCCTGACTTTC; abundance: .; d_gene: .; v_gene: TRBV27; j_gene: TRBJ2-6
CDR3aa: CASGPRGNSYNEQFF; CDR3nt: TGTGCTAGTGGGCCCCGGGGGAACTCCTACAATGAGCAGTTCTTC; abundance: .; d_gene: .; v_gene: TRBV12-5; j_gene: TRBJ2-1
CDR3aa: CASSPRTSGDYNEQFF; CDR3nt: TGCGCCAGCAGCCCAAGGACTAGCGGAGATTACAATGAGCAGTTCTTC; abundance: .; d_gene: TRBD2; v_gene: TRBV4-3; j_gene: TRBJ2-1
CDR3aa: CASSLITGRGNEQFF; CDR3nt: TGTGCCAGCAGCTTAATCACGGGGAGGGGCAATGAGCAGTTCTTC; abundance: .; d_gene: TRBD2; v_gene: TRBV7-6; j_gene: TRBJ2-1
CDR3aa: CASSYSTGQAYEQYF; CDR3nt: TGTGCCAGCAGTTATTCTACAGGTCAGGCCTACGAGCAGTACTTC; abundance: .; d_gene: .; v_gene: TRBV6-6; j_gene: TRBJ2-7
CDR3aa: CASSYYDRYDRGPFSMNTEAFF; CDR3nt: TGTGCCAGCAGCTATTATGACCGGTATGACAGGGGACCATTTTCCATGAACACTGAAGCTTTCTTT; abundance: .; d_gene: TRBD1; v_gene: TRBV7-8; j_gene: TRBJ1-1
CDR3aa: CASSLRGSTNNEQFF; CDR3nt: TGTGCCAGCAGCTTACGCGGGAGCACTAACAATGAGCAGTTCTTC; abundance: once; d_gene: TRBD2; v_gene: TRBV7-2; j_gene: TRBJ2-1
CDR3aa: CASSLRGMRTGNTIYF; CDR3nt: TGTGCCAGCAGTCTACGAGGAATGCGAACTGGAAACACCATATATTTT; abundance: .; d_gene: .; v_gene: TRBV28; j_gene: TRBJ1-3